The T cell receptor (beta chain) described here comes from a study of Graves' ophthalmopathy and Graves' hyperthyroidism. This clonotype was observed once. What it binds is not known. Pregnancy or lactation, uncontrolled infections and other autoimmune diseases were grounds for excluding patients. RNA served as the template for amplifying TCR beta CDR3 regions. The first round was an RT-PCR with HTBI primers, and the second round was a multiplex PCR. Via MiXCR, TCRdb re-called the multiplex PCR reads, giving one row per CDR3 protein. The repertoire holds 200,000 to 300,000 distinct CDR3 sequences, with around 45% as singletons. Broader study findings: Most expanded clonotypes in thyroid above 0.001 frequency also showed up in blood.

The CDR3 spans 16 residues. The V gene's germline CDR1 is MRHNA and CDR2 SNTAGT. J gave up 2 bases and V 7 bases, and 14 bases lay outside the gene matches. This receptor was identified in an adult man with Graves' ophthalmopathy. V usage is TRBV6-4 and J usage is TRBJ2-7; 7 bases map to TRBD1. Sequenced: peripheral blood. CDR3 sequence reads: CASNTPHLGGTYEQYF. The DNA for the CDR3 is TGTGCCAGCAACACTCCCCATTTAGGGGGCACCTACGAGCAGTACTTC.